These T cell receptor beta chains were read from a single sample in a study of cytomegalovirus exposure and HLA in healthy donors. TCRdb's copy holds only in-frame clones and misses some; the assay was immunoSEQ multiplex PCR. Among hundreds of thousands of clones listed, 80% to 95% were seen once. The sequencing sample was made of PBMCs. These receptors were obtained from a woman under 40 in good health and CMV-seronegative. Both conserved end residues are part of each CDR3. Fields, in order: D gene, J gene, V gene, CDR3 protein, CDR3 DNA. A D gene is named only where the DNA matches it firmly.

>NA|TRBJ2-7|TRBV18
CASSPIRATLYEQYF
TGTGCCAGCTCCCCCATCCGGGCCACCCTCTACGAGCAGTACTTC
>NA|TRBJ2-2|TRBV2
CASSEPGDGTRGSGELFF
TGTGCCAGCAGTGAACCCGGGGACGGTACGAGGGGGTCCGGGGAGCTGTTTTTT
>NA|TRBJ2-7|TRBV9
CASSAEGLTKQYF
TGTGCCAGCAGCGCAGAGGGTCTTACGAAGCAGTACTTC
>NA|TRBJ1-3|TRBV27
CASSSHPSSASGNTIYF
TGTGCCAGCAGTTCCCACCCCAGTTCTGCCTCTGGAAACACCATATATTTT
>NA|TRBJ2-2|TRBV9
CASSVALSTGELFF
TGTGCCAGCAGCGTAGCTCTGAGCACCGGGGAGCTGTTTTTT
>TRBD2|TRBJ2-1|TRBV7-6
CASRGLAGVGEQFF
TGTGCCAGCCGAGGATTAGCGGGAGTGGGTGAGCAGTTCTTC
>TRBD2|TRBJ2-1|TRBV7-2
CASSLDLAGYNEQFF
TGTGCCAGCAGCTTAGATCTAGCGGGTTATAATGAGCAGTTCTTC
>NA|TRBJ2-6|TRBV28
CASSLRYLGESSGANVLTF
TGTGCCAGCAGTTTACGTTATTTAGGGGAAAGCTCTGGGGCCAACGTCCTGACTTTC
>NA|TRBJ2-2|TRBV5-4
CASSPRDGAGELFF
TGTGCCAGCAGCCCAAGGGACGGGGCCGGGGAGCTGTTTTTT
>TRBD1|TRBJ1-1|TRBV13
CASSGQGTGNTEAFF
TGTGCCAGCAGCGGACAGGGCACAGGGAACACTGAAGCTTTCTTT